The rows below give T cell receptor beta chains drawn from one sample of a study of chronic HIV infection and antiretroviral therapy. TCRdb re-analysed the 5' RACE reads in MiXCR, keeping a single row per CDR3 protein. This sample has over 40,000 distinct CDR3 sequences, with about 18% found just once. What was sequenced was peripheral blood. The receptors stem from an adult who had HIV and had not received antiretroviral therapy, or was an uninfected healthy control (not recorded which). Each CDR3 is given with its conserved first and last residue. D genes are given only for firm matches. Only some rows state a clone size, as once, few, many or a class for expanded clones.

TRBD1 | - | TRBJ1-2 | TRBV18 | CASSPGQEIYGYTF | TGTGCCAGCTCACCTGGACAGGAGATCTATGGCTACACCTTC
- | - | TRBJ1-2 | TRBV27 | CASSSFGQRYTF | TGTGCCAGCAGCTCGTTCGGACAGCGATACACCTTC
- | - | TRBJ2-7 | TRBV7-2 | CASSLAGVRDEQYF | TGTGCCAGCAGCTTAGCCGGGGTACGGGACGAGCAGTACTTC
- | - | TRBJ1-2 | TRBV3-1 | CASSQDGGNGDTF | TGTGCCAGCAGCCAAGATGGGGGAAATGGCGACACCTTC
- | few | TRBJ2-3 | TRBV7-2 | CASSRAGTTDTQYF | TGTGCCAGCAGCCGCGCAGGGACAACAGATACGCAGTATTTT
TRBD1 | - | TRBJ2-5 | TRBV4-1 | CASSRPGQGETQYF | TGCGCCAGCAGCCGCCCTGGACAGGGAGAGACCCAGTACTTC
TRBD2 | few | TRBJ2-7 | TRBV28 | CASRPGLAGSEQYF | TGTGCCAGCAGGCCCGGACTAGCGGGCAGCGAGCAGTACTTC
- | - | TRBJ2-6 | TRBV27 | CASSLEGGVLTF | TGTGCCAGCAGTTTAGAGGGTGGGGTCCTGACTTTC
- | - | TRBJ1-1 | TRBV27 | CARSRRAFF | TGTGCCAGGAGTAGGCGGGCTTTCTTT
- | few | TRBJ1-3 | TRBV20-1 | CSAIVRNTIYF | TGCAGTGCTATTGTTCGAAACACCATATATTTT
- | - | TRBJ1-6 | TRBV28 | CASEPRETYNSPLHF | TGTGCCAGCGAGCCCAGGGAGACCTATAATTCACCCCTCCACTTT
TRBD1 | few | TRBJ1-1 | TRBV7-3 | CASSFYPPGQANTEAFF | TGTGCCAGCAGCTTCTACCCCCCCGGACAGGCGAACACTGAAGCTTTCTTT
- | few | TRBJ1-2 | TRBV28 | CASSLPRRQVLNYGYTF | TGTGCCAGCAGTTTACCGAGAAGACAAGTACTAAACTATGGCTACACCTTC
- | - | TRBJ1-2 | TRBV6-5 | CASRLRPGNPYGYTF | TGTGCCAGCAGACTCAGACCCGGTAACCCATATGGCTACACCTTC
- | - | TRBJ2-6 | TRBV28 | CASSRTGRAGANVLTF | TGTGCCAGCAGTCGAACAGGGAGGGCTGGGGCCAACGTCCTGACTTTC
- | - | TRBJ2-3 | TRBV11-3 | CASSFLGDTQYF | TGTGCCAGCAGCTTCCTAGGAGATACGCAGTATTTT